The T cell receptor beta chain described here comes from a study of identical twins. In regard to this clonotype: No antigen is known for it.

A single record per CDR3 protein comes from TCRdb applying MiXCR to the 5' RACE reads. This sample has roughly 570,000 distinct CDR3 sequences, with approximately 10% found just once. Among all donors, each was a healthy Caucasian. Study findings and constraints: Without tracking the same donors, conclusions rested on cross-sectional statistical analysis. Monozygotic twins shared more out-of-frame TCR alpha than recombination models predicted.

The same data also went into a second study, on yellow fever vaccine responses in identical twins.

The sequenced material came from PBMCs. This receptor was identified in a woman younger than 30 in good health.

This CDR3 reads CASSPRGGSPSYEQYF. The CDR3, as DNA: TGTGCCAGCAGCCCGAGGGGGGGGAGTCCCTCCTACGAGCAGTACTTC. The chain uses TRBV11-1 and TRBJ2-7; a weak D match, TRBD2 (7 bases). V shed 5 bases and J shed 0 bases, with 17 bases lying between them. There are 16 residues in the CDR3. From germline, CDR1 is SGHAT and CDR2 FQDESV (reference sequence).